This TCR beta chain was retrieved from a study of shared clonotypes between healthy human individuals. Note on this clone: Antigen unknown.

The CDR3 has 17 residues. CDR1 SGHAT and CDR2 FQNNGV come from the germline V gene. Trimming cost V 1 base and J 4 bases, with 19 bases left between them. Findings and caveats of the study: The naive CD4 repertoires of four donors were compared, and approximately 5% of clonotypes were shared.

At a deep level, the assay was run. Clones were sequenced by immunoSEQ multiplex PCR, and TCRdb holds only the in-frame ones, with some missing. This table has approximately 2.4 million clones, more than 90% appearing once. The specimen sequenced was naive CD4+ T cells sorted from blood. The subset: CD45RA+ positively selected. This TCR came from a man aged 18 to 35 in good health. This sequence joins TRBV11-2 and TRBJ1-1; D is uncertain. As DNA, the CDR3 is TGTGCCAGCAGCTTAGGCGAGAGCACAATGGTAGTCACTGAAGCTTTCTTT. It yields the protein CASSLGESTMVVTEAFF.